This TCR beta chain was recovered during a study of identical twins. Study observations and caveats: Weaker excess sharing between twins was seen in beta out-of-frame sequences.

Addition of a universal primer site occurred through template switching, and cDNA carried unique molecular identifiers. TCRdb used MiXCR to reprocess the 5' RACE reads, holding one entry per CDR3 protein. Of fewer than 350,000 distinct CDR3 sequences listed, about 8% were seen once; the top ten hold less than 2.5%. On this clonotype: Its antigen remains unidentified.

The germline V gene encodes CDR1 LGHDT and CDR2 YNNKEL (reference sequence). The CDR3 totals 11 residues. J gave up 12 bases and V 1 base, and 0 bases lay outside the gene matches. This sample was shared with a second study, whose subject was yellow fever vaccine responses in identical twins.

The TCR comes from a young woman in good health. The rearrangement uses TRBV3-1 and TRBJ2-1; the match to TRBD2 covers 7 bases. What was sequenced was memory (CD45RO+) T cells sorted from blood. The CDR3 loop reads CASSQAGGQFF. The CDR3 coding sequence is TGTGCCAGCAGCCAAGCGGGGGGGCAGTTCTTC.